The 23 T cell receptor beta chains below were found in one sample sequenced in a study of metastatic and nonmetastatic thyroid tumors. Not a single patient had been given any form of treatment at any point before undergoing thyroid surgery. Using MiXCR, TCRdb reanalyzed the PCR reads. The data hold nearly 15,000 clones, with roughly a fifth observed a single time. Sequencing was done on a sample of blood. All receptors come from a female donor with papillary thyroid cancer or a benign thyroid nodule (not recorded which). Some clones in this sample may be carry-over from other donors' samples.

This clone showed up just a few times. This rearrangement joins TRBV19 to TRBJ2-7, with D hard to call. Germline CDR1 is LNHDA and CDR2 is SQIVND (reference sequence). This CDR3 spans 14 amino acids. Deletions cut 5 bases from V and 1 base from J, with 12 bases between. The CDR3 region has the DNA TGTGCCAGTAGTCCGCTAGGAAGGTCCTACGAGCAGTACTTC. Amino acid sequence: CASSPLGRSYEQYF.

Remarks on this clone: One end of the junction is discordant with germline, which a read error may explain. The V gene is TRBV9, the J gene TRBJ2-5; 7 positions match TRBD2. Per germline, CDR1 SGDLS and CDR2 YYNGEE. The length of the CDR3 is 16 residues. The CDR3 coding sequence is TGTGCCAGCAGCTTTACCGGACTAGAAGGTGGGGAGACCCGGTACTTC. This translates into CASSFTGLEGGETRYF.

Judged by abundance, this clone is medium-sized. The J gene is TRBJ2-7, the V gene TRBV28, with D possibly matching TRBD2 (6 bases). The V end lost 5 bases, the J end lost 2 bases, and 28 bases lay between the germline ends. The CDR3 length is 19 residues. Germline lookup yields CDR1 MDHEN and CDR2 SYDVKM. The CDR3 reads CASSASRDFGSEGTYEQYF. CDR3 DNA: TGTGCCAGCAGTGCCTCCAGGGACTTCGGGAGTGAGGGGACCTACGAGCAGTACTTC.

This clone was found many times. The genes are TRBV5-1 and TRBJ1-2; D gene unclear. The V gene lost 4 bases and the J gene lost 2 bases, with 15 bases spanning the gap. Germline CDR1 SGHRS, CDR2 YFSETQ. The CDR3 is 15 amino acids. This chain's CDR3 is CASSREQYPNYGYTF. The CDR3 nucleotides read TGCGCCAGCAGCCGGGAACAGTATCCGAACTATGGCTACACCTTC.

The rearrangement uses TRBV28 and TRBJ2-1; D may be TRBD1 or TRBD2 (5 bases each). Trimming removed 1 base at V and 5 bases at J, with 15 bases between. The CDR3 is 16 residues long. Germline values: CDR1 MDHEN, CDR2 SYDVKM. The CDR3 nucleotides read TGTGCCAGCAGTTTATCAAGCCGGGGCCCTAACAATGAGCAGTTCTTC. Residues: CASSLSSRGPNNEQFF.

V and J are TRBV3-1 and TRBJ1-6, with D perhaps TRBD1 (5 bases). This CDR3 is 17 amino acids long. Trimming stripped 1 base from V and 0 bases from J, with 10 bases between. Germline CDR1 reads LGHDT; CDR2 reads YNNKEL (reference sequence). In DNA form, the CDR3 reads TGTGCCAGCAGCCAAGGGGGCTCGCGCTCCTATAATTCACCCCTCCACTTT. Translating it yields CASSQGGSRSYNSPLHF.

This clone appeared once. This chain connects TRBV30 to TRBJ2-7; 10 nucleotides match TRBD2. The CDR3 is made up of 13 amino acids. V was pared by 4 bases and J by 4 bases, with 4 bases of the junction left unmatched. CDR1 is GTSNPN, CDR2 SVGIG, per germline (reference sequence). This CDR3 reads CAWIKAGGYEQYF. CDR3 DNA: TGTGCCTGGATCAAAGCGGGAGGGTACGAGCAGTACTTC.

This clone came up many times. J is TRBJ2-5 and V is TRBV5-6; no definite D call. This CDR3 contains 13 residues. Trimming shortened V by 0 bases and J by 5 bases, and 8 bases separated the two germline ends. Germline lookup yields CDR1 SGHDT and CDR2 YYEEEE. The CDR3 coding sequence is TGTGCCAGCAGCTTGGGCTTGATGGAGACCCAGTACTTC. Translating it yields CASSLGLMETQYF.

The chain is built from TRBV5-4 and TRBJ2-3; TRBD2 matches at 9 bases. Looked up from germline, CDR1 is SGHNT and CDR2 is YYREEE (reference sequence). Trimming removed 5 bases from V and 1 base from J; junction bases left unmatched: 8. This CDR3 is built from 16 residues. CDR3 DNA sequence: TGTGCCAGCAGTTTTACCTTAGCGGGGGGCACAGATACGCAGTATTTT. Translating it yields CASSFTLAGGTDTQYF.

In its sample, this clone is medium-sized (0.01 to 0.1%). The chain carries TRBV6-5 and TRBJ2-7, with D hard to call. CDR1 and CDR2 from the germline V gene are MNHEY and SVGAGI. This CDR3 contains 15 residues. V lost 2 bases, J lost 3 bases, and 14 bases lay in between. In DNA form, the CDR3 reads TGTGCCAGCAGTTACCTCCGAGACACGAGCTACGAGCAGTACTTC. Its translation is CASSYLRDTSYEQYF.

Ten or more counts support this clone. J is TRBJ2-3 and V is TRBV19, with D unclear. The length of the CDR3 is 13 residues. Germline-derived CDR1 and CDR2 are LNHDA and SQIVND (reference sequence). Trimming pared 8 bases from V and 3 bases from J, leaving 12 bases between. The CDR3 DNA sequence: TGTGCCAGTTCGGGCGATCGGACAGATACGCAGTATTTT. Its translation is CASSGDRTDTQYF.

With regard to this clone: A junction boundary mismatches the germline segment, possibly from a read error. J is TRBJ2-1 and V is TRBV13; TRBD2 agrees at 9 bases. Germline values: CDR1 PRHDT, CDR2 FYEKMQ (reference sequence). CDR3 length: 15 amino acids. CDR3 region: CASSPGLAQRNEQFF. The CDR3 region has the DNA TGCGCCAGCAGCCCCGGACTAGCGCAACGCAATGAGCAGTTCTTC.

By share, this clone ranks as medium-sized (0.01 to 0.1%). This chain uses TRBV6-1 with TRBJ2-2; D unresolved. Germline CDR1 reads MNHNS; CDR2 reads SASEGT. The CDR3 is 15 amino acids. The V and J ends lost 5 bases and 0 bases respectively, with 10 bases between them. The CDR3 DNA follows: TGTGCCAGCAGTTCTTGGTTCGCGAACACCGGGGAGCTGTTTTTT. Its protein product is CASSSWFANTGELFF.

In this sample, this clone turned up once. Here the CDR3 reads CASSFGGSIGQGGAGGELFF. CDR3 sequence (DNA): TGTGCCAGCAGTTTCGGCGGGAGTATCGGTCAGGGAGGGGCCGGCGGGGAGCTGTTTTTT. The genes are TRBV28 and TRBJ2-2; 7 bases are shared with TRBD2. The V gene's germline CDR1 is MDHEN and CDR2 SYDVKM. V was pared by 3 bases and J by 7 bases, with 23 bases of the junction left unmatched. This CDR3 region has 20 residues.

This clone was seen many times. The chain employs TRBV4-3 and TRBJ1-3; D uncertain. V was shortened by 0 bases and J by 2 bases, with 8 bases between the two germline ends. Looked up from germline, CDR1 is LGHNA and CDR2 is YSLEER. The CDR3 runs to 15 residues. The CDR3 DNA reads as TGCGCCAGCAGCCAAGAGTGGGCGACTGGAAACACCATATATTTT. Its protein is CASSQEWATGNTIYF.

This clone has more than one count but fewer than ten. This clone may be a read error of a much larger clone one base away. The chain combines TRBV4-2 with TRBJ2-5, with 7 bases matching TRBD1. CDR1 LGHNA and CDR2 YNFKEQ come from the germline V gene. The CDR3 is 15 amino acids. This CDR3 is CASSQGDRAEDTQYF. Here the CDR3 DNA reads TGTGCCAGCAGCCAAGGGGACAGAGCGGAAGATACCCAGTACTTC.

In DNA, the CDR3 is TGTGCCAGCAGTGAAGATTCGGGGACAGGGACCAACGAGCAGTACTTC. The encoded protein is CASSEDSGTGTNEQYF. The chain uses TRBV6-1 and TRBJ2-7, with 9 bases aligning to TRBD1. This CDR3 comprises 16 residues. Germline V gives CDR1 MNHNS, CDR2 SASEGT. Trimming removed 1 base from V and 5 bases from J; junction bases left unmatched: 9.

The chain couples TRBV19 to TRBJ1-3; 8 positions match TRBD1. The CDR3 has 15 amino acids. Germline CDR1 LNHDA, CDR2 SQIVND (reference sequence). The ends lost 10 bases at V and 1 base at J; junction bases unmatched: 9. The CDR3 is CATIQGAVSGNTIYF. The CDR3 region has the DNA TGTGCCACGATCCAGGGGGCTGTGTCTGGAAACACCATATATTTT. Looking up the rest from reference TRBV19 and TRBJ1-3 gives the full variable domain: DGGITQSPKYLFRKEGQNVTLSCEQNLNHDAMYWYRQDPGQGLRLIYYSQIVNDFQKGDIAEGYSVSREKKESFPLTVTSAQKNPTAFYLCATIQGAVSGNTIYFGEGSWLTVV.

Worth noting for this clone: One end of the junction is discordant with germline, which a read error may explain. V gene TRBV20-1 combines with J gene TRBJ2-1; D gene ambiguous. From germline, CDR1 is DFQATT and CDR2 SNEGSKA (reference sequence). The CDR3 length is 12 residues. This chain's CDR3 is CNARYPLAGQFF. The CDR3 nucleotides read TGCAATGCTAGATACCCCCTTGCTGGGCAGTTCTTC.

This clone was seen a few times. V gene TRBV6-1 combines with J gene TRBJ2-7, with 8 bases aligning to TRBD2. V lost 5 bases to trimming and J lost 2 bases; unmatched junction nucleotides: 5. The CDR3 consists of 14 residues. CDR1 MNHNS and CDR2 SASEGT come from the germline V gene. The CDR3 protein is CASSQREWAYEQYF. CDR3 DNA: TGTGCCAGCAGTCAGCGGGAGTGGGCCTACGAGCAGTACTTC.

This clone was recorded a few times. Just one base apart from a much larger clone, this may be a read error. The J gene is TRBJ1-1, the V gene TRBV18; weak D call: TRBD1 (6 bases). This CDR3 contains 13 residues. Germline-derived CDR1 and CDR2 are KGHSH and LQKENI. With 2 bases removed from V and 7 bases from J, the gap between germline ends came to 11 bases. The CDR3 loop is CASSPCQGNEAFF. The CDR3 DNA reads TGTGCCAGCTCACCATGCCAGGGGAATGAAGCTTTCTTT.

This clone has a handful of counts. This chain joins TRBV6-1 and TRBJ1-5; 8 bases match TRBD1. CDR3 size: 13 residues. J gave up 5 bases and V 6 bases, and 3 bases lay outside the gene matches. Germline V gene lookup returns CDR1 MNHNS and CDR2 SASEGT. CDR3 sequence (DNA): TGTGCCAGCAGGGGGACAGGATATCAGCCCCAGCATTTT. It yields the protein CASRGTGYQPQHF.

This clone rates as medium-sized. The chain recombines TRBV6-2 or TRBV6-3 with TRBJ2-7; 12 bases are shared with TRBD2. The ends lost 0 bases at V and 4 bases at J; junction bases unmatched: 4. From germline, CDR1 is MNHEY and CDR2 SVGEGT. This CDR3 has 16 residues. The CDR3 nucleotides are TGTGCCAGCAGTTACTCGAGCCTAGCGGGAGGGTACGAGCAGTACTTC. It is translated as CASSYSSLAGGYEQYF.